This TCR beta chain is drawn from a study of PD-1 blockade in mismatch repair-deficient tumors. This table comes from immunoSEQ multiplex PCR, and its TCRdb copy is limited to in-frame clones, with some not included. The sample has around 9,000 clones; approximately 85% are singletons. Mismatch repair deficiency was confirmed in all patients, by PCR or immunohistochemistry. Three pembrolizumab responders had their TCRs sequenced. The junction had 8 bases not matched to a gene; V was cut back by 8 bases and J by 4 bases. CDR3 size: 16 residues. Germline assignment: CDR1 KGHSH and CDR2 LQKENI. This sequence originates from an adult with mismatch repair-deficient cancer. The chain has TRBV18 and TRBJ2-3; 14 bases fit TRBD2. Sequences were derived from PBMCs, sampled about 46 weeks after starting pembrolizumab. The DNA for the CDR3 is TGTGCCAGCCGGACTAGCGGGAGGTATGCGGCAGATACGCAGTATTTT. It is translated as CASRTSGRYAADTQYF.